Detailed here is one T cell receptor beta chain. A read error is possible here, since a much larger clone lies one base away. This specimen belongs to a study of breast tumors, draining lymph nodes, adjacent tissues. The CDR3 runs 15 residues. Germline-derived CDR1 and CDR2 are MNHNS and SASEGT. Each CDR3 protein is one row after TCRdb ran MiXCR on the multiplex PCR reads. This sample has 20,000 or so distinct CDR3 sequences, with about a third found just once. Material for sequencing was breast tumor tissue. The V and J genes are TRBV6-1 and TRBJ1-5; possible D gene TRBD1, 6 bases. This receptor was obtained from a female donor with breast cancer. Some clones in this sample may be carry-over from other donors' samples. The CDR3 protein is CASTKGGLSNRPQHF. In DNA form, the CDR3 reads TGTGCCAGCACCAAGGGGGGGTTAAGCAATCGGCCCCAGCATTTT.